This T cell receptor (beta chain) was sequenced during a study of cytomegalovirus exposure and HLA in healthy donors. Whole-study results and caveats: Roughly even sequencing depth across donors was the assumption behind the presence/absence analyses. Productive rates of about 87% or about 30% were seen for most TCR beta V segments in an earlier analysis.

The PCR had 60 Vbeta and 13 Jbeta primers. Clones were read by immunoSEQ multiplex PCR, and TCRdb kept only the in-frame ones, dropping some. The table has roughly 170,000 clones, around 74% seen once. V gave up 1 base and J gave up 2 bases, with 12 bases separating them. The CDR3 extends over 15 amino acids. Germline V gives CDR1 LNHNV, CDR2 YYDKDF (reference sequence). About this clone itself: Antigen: not known.

Specimen: PBMCs. The receptor was derived from a female donor in good health and CMV-seronegative. The rearrangement uses TRBV15 and TRBJ2-7; tentatively, D is TRBD2 (6 bases). The chain's CDR3 is CATSRAGRGAYEQYF. In DNA form, the CDR3 reads TGTGCCACCAGCAGAGCCGGGCGGGGAGCCTACGAGCAGTACTTC.